This record covers a single T cell receptor beta chain. This sample is drawn from a study of blood T cell repertoires in COVID-19. Generated by immunoSEQ multiplex PCR, the TCRdb table keeps only in-frame clones and is missing some. This table holds some 230,000 clones, approximately 85% found once. The sequenced material came from peripheral blood. This sequence originates from a man in his fifties or sixties who had recovered from COVID-19.

CDR3 sequence reads: CASSGGGGVFPNTGELFF. Here the CDR3 DNA reads TGTGCCAGCAGCGGTGGGGGGGGTGTCTTCCCCAACACCGGGGAGCTGTTTTTT. The rearrangement links TRBV9 to TRBJ2-2, with 7 bases identical to TRBD2. Germline V lookup: CDR1 SGDLS, CDR2 YYNGEE. The CDR3 is 18 amino acids. J was trimmed by 2 bases and V by 3 bases; bases with no gene match: 13.